This TCR beta chain was documented in a study of long-term antiretroviral therapy in people with HIV. Overall study results and limits: Upon ART, diversity increased but remained lower than transplant donor controls. Repertoires looked antigen-experienced, with only a slight naive shift after ART.

The libraries were made with immunoSEQ v3.0 at survey level. The method was immunoSEQ multiplex PCR; TCRdb's version includes in-frame clones alone and lacks a portion of them. The sample has 15,000 or so clones, more than 65% seen once. This CDR3 comprises 16 residues. The J segment lost 3 bases and the V segment lost 8 bases, leaving 12 bases of the junction unmatched. Germline values: CDR1 MRHNA, CDR2 SNTAGT. Notes on this clone: What it binds is not known.

This receptor was obtained from a man aged 30-40 years with HIV. The specimen comprised unsorted PBMCs, sampled around 1.3 years before starting antiretroviral therapy. The rearrangement uses TRBV6-4 and TRBJ2-3, with 9 bases that match TRBD2. CDR3 protein: CASSLGPAGGTDTQYF. The CDR3 DNA is TGTGCCAGCTCCCTCGGACCGGCGGGAGGGACAGATACGCAGTATTTT.